This passage covers 22 T cell receptor beta chains from one sample sequenced in a study of CD4 T cells in relation to SARS-CoV-2 and coronaviruses. CD4+ T cells from unexposed donors were obtained before the COVID-19 pandemic (2011-2018). After nine to ten days of culture, CD4+ T cells were isolated. Profiling relied on immunoSEQ multiplex PCR, and the TCRdb table lists in-frame clones only, not all of them. Of about 12,000 clones in the sample, roughly 71% are singletons; the top ten hold approximately 8%. Their target antigens are unknown. Sequenced material: CD4+ T cells from PBMCs, cultured in vitro. These TCRs come from a human donor in good health.

This rearrangement joins TRBV5-6 to TRBJ1-2, with a tentative D call TRBD1 (5 bases). Looked up from germline, CDR1 is SGHDT and CDR2 is YYEEEE. V was clipped by 3 bases and J by 3 bases, with 9 bases between them. The CDR3 extends over 13 amino acids. The CDR3 here is CASSSTDYYGYTF. DNA of the CDR3: TGTGCCAGCAGCTCGACAGATTACTATGGCTACACCTTC.

A single count supports this clone. The chain couples TRBV24-1 to TRBJ2-1, with D uncertain. V gave up 4 bases and J gave up 0 bases, with 12 bases separating them. Germline V lookup: CDR1 KGHDR, CDR2 SFDVKD. The CDR3 spans 16 residues. CDR3 loop: CATSDSTDYSYNEQFF. The DNA for the CDR3 is TGTGCCACCAGTGACTCTACAGATTACTCCTACAATGAGCAGTTCTTC.

This clone appeared once. The chain links TRBV27 to TRBJ1-4; no reliable D call. V was trimmed by 4 bases and J by 4 bases, leaving 13 bases between them. In germline, CDR1 is MNHEY, CDR2 SMNVEV (reference sequence). CDR3 length: 15 residues. The CDR3 DNA follows: TGTGCCAGCAGTTCCTCCCCCAATCTTAATGAAAAACTGTTTTTT. It translates to CASSSSPNLNEKLFF.

This clone was observed a handful of times. The rearrangement links TRBV5-1 to TRBJ1-1; D may be TRBD1 (5 bases). The CDR3 runs to 14 residues. Germline-derived CDR1 and CDR2 are SGHRS and YFSETQ. Between the trimmed V and J ends, which lost 3 bases and 0 bases, there was a span of 9 bases. The DNA for the CDR3 is TGCGCCAGCAGCTCACAGGCGTTGAACACTGAAGCTTTCTTT. Its protein is CASSSQALNTEAFF. The complete variable domain, with remaining parts taken from reference TRBV5-1 and TRBJ1-1, reads KAGVTQTPRYLIKTRGQQVTLSCSPISGHRSVSWYQQTPGQGLQFLFEYFSETQRNKGNFPGRFSGRQFSNSRSEMNVSTLELGDSALYLCASSSQALNTEAFFGQGTRLTVV.

The chain has TRBV5-4 and TRBJ1-2, with D hard to call. Germline CDR1 reads SGHNT; CDR2 reads YYREEE (reference sequence). The CDR3 loop spans 13 amino acids. V lost 0 bases and J 6 bases, leaving 9 bases between the germline ends. CDR3 sequence reads: CASSLGVGDGYTF. CDR3 bases: TGTGCCAGCAGCTTGGGGGTTGGTGATGGCTACACCTTC.

The V and J genes are TRBV29-1 and TRBJ1-1, with D possibly being TRBD1 (6 bases). Between the trimmed V and J ends, which lost 5 bases and 10 bases, there was a span of 11 bases. Germline CDR1 and CDR2: SQVTM and ANQGSEA. CDR3 length: 10 amino acids. The CDR3 sequence: CSVIQGGAFF. Written as DNA, the CDR3 is TGCAGCGTTATACAGGGTGGAGCTTTCTTT.

V is TRBV12-5 and J is TRBJ2-3; no clear D. The V and J ends lost 7 bases and 6 bases respectively, with 8 bases between them. CDR3 length: 11 amino acids. CDR1 and CDR2 from the germline V gene are LGHNT and FRNRAP. CDR3 in DNA: TGTGCTAGTGAGGATTACGATACGCAGTATTTT. Residues: CASEDYDTQYF.

Sample share makes this clone medium-sized. This chain connects TRBV7-8 to TRBJ2-2; no reliable D call. Germline CDR1 reads SGHVS; CDR2 reads FQNEAQ. This CDR3 contains 14 residues. Trimming cost V 1 base and J 7 bases, with 10 bases left between them. CDR3 bases: TGTGCCAGCAGCTTAGGGGGATTAGACGGGGAGCTGTTTTTT. Amino acids: CASSLGGLDGELFF.

In this sample, this clone turned up a few times. This sequence joins TRBV5-3 and TRBJ2-2; tentative D call: TRBD1 (5 bases). Being an ORF, TRBV5-3 has a function that is uncertain. The CDR3 runs to 16 residues. Trimming shortened V by 1 base and J by 0 bases, and 10 bases separated the two germline ends. The CDR3 nucleotides read TGTGCCAGAAGCTTGTACGAGACAGCGAACACCGGGGAGCTGTTTTTT. This gives the protein CARSLYETANTGELFF.

The rearrangement links TRBV19 to TRBJ2-3, with D hard to call. This CDR3 contains 14 residues. V was shortened by 3 bases and J by 4 bases, with 11 bases between the two germline ends. Germline V gives CDR1 LNHDA, CDR2 SQIVND (reference sequence). The CDR3: CASSMLGLPDTQYF. CDR3 sequence (DNA): TGTGCCAGTAGTATGTTAGGGCTTCCAGATACGCAGTATTTT.

This clone was observed a single time. This chain connects TRBV10-2 to TRBJ2-1; 8 bases match TRBD2. The CDR3 consists of 16 residues. V lost 0 bases to trimming and J lost 1 base; unmatched junction nucleotides: 2. Per germline, CDR1 WSHSY and CDR2 SAAADI. The CDR3 protein is CASSESSGSSYNEQFF. The CDR3 nucleotides read TGCGCCAGCAGTGAGTCGAGCGGGAGTTCCTACAATGAGCAGTTCTTC.

V is TRBV19 and J is TRBJ1-1, with TRBD1 as a possible D gene (5 bases). This CDR3 is built from 14 residues. CDR1 is LNHDA, CDR2 SQIVND, per germline (reference sequence). V was shortened by 10 bases and J by 1 base, with 16 bases between the two germline ends. CDR3 nucleotide sequence: TGTGCCACCTCACTAACGGGGGAGAACACTGAAGCTTTCTTT. Its protein is CATSLTGENTEAFF.

The chain couples TRBV5-1 to TRBJ1-2; 10 bases align to TRBD1. Germline V gene sequence: CDR1 SGHRS, CDR2 YFSETQ. The CDR3 runs to 13 residues. The J segment lost 9 bases and the V segment lost 2 bases, leaving 4 bases of the junction unmatched. Written as DNA, the CDR3 is TGCGCCAGCAGCTTCGGACAGGGGGAGCGCTACACCTTC. It is translated as CASSFGQGERYTF.

In this sample, this clone turned up a few times. The chain uses TRBV27 and TRBJ1-5; D possibly corresponds to TRBD1 (5 bases). The CDR3 spans 15 residues. V lost 5 bases to trimming and J lost 0 bases, with 11 bases between them. CDR1 and CDR2 (germline): MNHEY, SMNVEV (reference sequence). The CDR3 reads CASSRGQYSNQPQHF. The CDR3, as DNA: TGTGCCAGCAGTCGGGGCCAGTATAGCAATCAGCCCCAGCATTTT.

This CDR3 reads CASSRTGERTDTQYF. The CDR3 DNA follows: TGTGCCAGCAGTAGAACAGGGGAGCGAACAGATACGCAGTATTTT. V usage is TRBV28 and J usage is TRBJ2-3; TRBD1 aligns across 7 bases. The CDR3 loop spans 15 amino acids. Germline V lookup: CDR1 MDHEN, CDR2 SYDVKM. With V trimmed by 5 bases and J by 3 bases, 8 bases remained unmatched.

The chain joins TRBV6-5 to TRBJ1-1; possibly TRBD1 for D (5 bases). Trimming removed 6 bases at V and 7 bases at J, with 9 bases between. In germline, CDR1 is MNHEY, CDR2 SVGAGI. The CDR3 covers 11 residues. CDR3 amino acids: CASRRGIEAFF. The CDR3 nucleotides read TGTGCCAGCAGGAGGGGAATTGAAGCTTTCTTT.

The genes are TRBV18 and TRBJ2-3; 8 bases align to TRBD2. This CDR3 is built from 16 residues. V lost 6 bases, J lost 2 bases, and 10 bases stayed unmatched. Germline CDR1 is KGHSH and CDR2 is LQKENI. CDR3 amino acids: CASSRLTSATTDTQYF. In nucleotides, the CDR3 is TGTGCCAGCTCGCGACTGACTAGCGCAACCACAGATACGCAGTATTTT.

This chain links TRBV28 with TRBJ1-2; TRBD1 agrees at 7 bases. The CDR3 has 14 amino acids. The V gene end was trimmed by 1 base and the J gene end by 8 bases; junction bases not matched to a gene: 7. CDR1 is MDHEN and CDR2 is SYDVKM in the germline V gene. The CDR3 reads CASSLYTGAGGYTF. CDR3 sequence (DNA): TGTGCCAGCAGTTTATACACAGGGGCAGGGGGCTACACCTTC.

This chain links TRBV7-9 with TRBJ1-5, with 8 bases fitting TRBD1. CDR3 length equals 13 residues. The germline V gene encodes CDR1 SEHNR and CDR2 FQNEAQ (reference sequence). With V trimmed by 5 bases and J by 7 bases, 4 bases remained unmatched. The CDR3: CASSPDRVQPQHF. The CDR3, as DNA: TGTGCCAGCAGCCCGGACAGGGTCCAGCCCCAGCATTTT.

V gene TRBV9 combines with J gene TRBJ2-6, with a possible D match to TRBD2 (6 bases). V lost 2 bases, J lost 3 bases, and 24 bases lay in between. The CDR3 length is 20 residues. CDR1 and CDR2 (germline): SGDLS, YYNGEE. This CDR3 reads CASSVKSGGGGAFGANVLTF. CDR3 coding DNA: TGTGCCAGCAGCGTCAAGTCCGGGGGTGGGGGAGCGTTTGGGGCCAACGTCCTGACTTTC.

The CDR3 DNA reads as TGCGCCAGCAGTACCGAAAGCTCCTACAATGAGCAGTTCTTC. Protein product: CASSTESSYNEQFF. V is TRBV5-1 and J is TRBJ2-1; D gene unclear. The ends were cut back, 5 bases at V and 0 bases at J, with 9 bases in the middle. The length of the CDR3 is 14 residues. Germline V gene lookup returns CDR1 SGHRS and CDR2 YFSETQ.

This chain connects TRBV7-9 to TRBJ2-7, with D perhaps TRBD2 (5 bases). CDR1 and CDR2 from the germline V gene are SEHNR and FQNEAQ (reference sequence). The CDR3 contains 14 residues. V was cut by 4 bases and J by 0 bases, with 10 bases left in between. The CDR3 coding sequence is TGTGCCAGCAGCTCCGAGACTAACTCCTACGAGCAGTACTTC. It is translated as CASSSETNSYEQYF.